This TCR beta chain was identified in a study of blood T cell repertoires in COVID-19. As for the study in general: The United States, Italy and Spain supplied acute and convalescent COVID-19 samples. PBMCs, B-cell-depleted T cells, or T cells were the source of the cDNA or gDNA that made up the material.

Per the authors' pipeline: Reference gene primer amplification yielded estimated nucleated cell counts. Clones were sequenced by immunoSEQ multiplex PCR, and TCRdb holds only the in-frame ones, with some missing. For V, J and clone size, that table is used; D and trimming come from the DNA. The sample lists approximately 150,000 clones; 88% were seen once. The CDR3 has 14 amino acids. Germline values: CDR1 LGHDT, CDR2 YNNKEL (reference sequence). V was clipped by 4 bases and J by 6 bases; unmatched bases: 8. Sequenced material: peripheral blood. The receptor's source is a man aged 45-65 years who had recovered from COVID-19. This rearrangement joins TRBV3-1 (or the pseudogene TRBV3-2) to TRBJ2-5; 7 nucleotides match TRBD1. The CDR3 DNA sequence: TGTGCCAGCAGCCGCAGAAAAGGGGGCAAGACCCAGTACTTC. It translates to CASSRRKGGKTQYF.